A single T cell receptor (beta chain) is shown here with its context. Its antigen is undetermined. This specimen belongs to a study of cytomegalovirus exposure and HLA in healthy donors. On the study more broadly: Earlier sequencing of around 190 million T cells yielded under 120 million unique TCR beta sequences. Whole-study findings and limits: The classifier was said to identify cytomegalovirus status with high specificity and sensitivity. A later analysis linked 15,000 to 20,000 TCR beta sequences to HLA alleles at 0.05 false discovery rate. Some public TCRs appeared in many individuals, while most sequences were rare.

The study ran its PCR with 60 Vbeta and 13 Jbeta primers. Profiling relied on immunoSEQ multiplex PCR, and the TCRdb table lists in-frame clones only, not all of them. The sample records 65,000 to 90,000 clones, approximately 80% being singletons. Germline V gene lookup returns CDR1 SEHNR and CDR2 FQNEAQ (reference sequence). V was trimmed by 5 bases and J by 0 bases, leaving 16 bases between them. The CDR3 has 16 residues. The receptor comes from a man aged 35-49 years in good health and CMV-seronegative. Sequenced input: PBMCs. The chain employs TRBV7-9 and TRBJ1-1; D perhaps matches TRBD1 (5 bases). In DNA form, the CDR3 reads TGTGCCAGCAGCATGAGTCAGGGAAGGATGAACACTGAAGCTTTCTTT. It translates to CASSMSQGRMNTEAFF.